What follows describes a single T cell receptor (beta chain). The target antigen is unknown. Within the sample, other DNA sequences also encode this same CDR3. Assay: immunoSEQ multiplex PCR; the TCRdb copy retains only in-frame clones and omits some. The data contain approximately 43,000 clones, roughly nine tenths of them singletons. The V gene's germline CDR1 is DFQATT and CDR2 SNEGSKA (reference sequence). The V end lost 2 bases, the J end lost 1 base, and 2 bases lay between the germline ends. There are 11 residues in the CDR3. Thawed PBMCs were FACS-sorted into unstimulated CD4+CD25+CD127- regulatory T cells, CD4+CD25- non-regulatory cells, CD4 and CD8 cells. Before regulatory T cell sorting, thawed PBMCs rested overnight at 37°C in 200 IU/ml IL-2. The data are from a study of Tregs in tolerant kidney transplant recipients. Study-wide points: Expanding Tregs on activated donor B cells appeared to best identify donor-specific TCRbeta clones.

The source material was Tregs from blood. This receptor was obtained from a human donor in good health. V usage is TRBV20-1 and J usage is TRBJ1-1; no reliable D call. The CDR3 protein is CSARRNTEAFF. CDR3 nucleotides: TGCAGTGCTAGAAGGAACACTGAAGCTTTCTTT.